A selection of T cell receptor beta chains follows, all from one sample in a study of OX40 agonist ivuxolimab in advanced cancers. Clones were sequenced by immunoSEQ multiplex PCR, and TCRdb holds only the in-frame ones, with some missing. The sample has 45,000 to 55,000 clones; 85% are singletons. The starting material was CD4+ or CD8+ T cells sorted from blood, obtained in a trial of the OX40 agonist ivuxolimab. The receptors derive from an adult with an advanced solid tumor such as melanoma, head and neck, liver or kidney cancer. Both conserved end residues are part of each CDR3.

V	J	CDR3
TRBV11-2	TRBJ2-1	CASSLDRTSNEQFF
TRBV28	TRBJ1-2	CASSSPGTPYGYTF
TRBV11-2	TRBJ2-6	CASSENLSGANVLTF
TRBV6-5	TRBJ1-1	CASRHTGGADSEAFF
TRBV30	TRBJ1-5	CAWSAPRTGVSGAQHF
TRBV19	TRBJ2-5	CASSGTSGSRETQYF
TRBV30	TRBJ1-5	CAWSAGVGNQPQHF
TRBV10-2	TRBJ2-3	CASGTSGRTDTQYF
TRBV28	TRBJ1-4	CASSFTGANEKLFF
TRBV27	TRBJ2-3	CASRELSYSDTQYF
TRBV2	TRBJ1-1	CASSVSTEAFF
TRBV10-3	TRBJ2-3	CAISSSSGIASTDTQYF
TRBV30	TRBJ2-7	CAWSGGESEQYF
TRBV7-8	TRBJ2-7	CASSLDRFSKGEQYF
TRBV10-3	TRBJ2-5	CASHPDYQSETQYF
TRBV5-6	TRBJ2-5	CASRGQGVQETQYF
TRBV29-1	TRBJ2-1	CSVDPGLEQFF
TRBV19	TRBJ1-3	CASSLNSFSGTGTIYF
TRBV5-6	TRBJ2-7	CASSFFGVWVKDEQYF
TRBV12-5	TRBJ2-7	CAGYGQGGSYEQYF
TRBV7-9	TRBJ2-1	CASSLAGVF
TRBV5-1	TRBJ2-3	CASSFQSSTDTQYF
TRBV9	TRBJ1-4	CASSRGSSNEKLFF
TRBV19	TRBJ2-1	CASTGLAGGFEQFF
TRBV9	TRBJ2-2	CASRGGGGRASDTGELFF
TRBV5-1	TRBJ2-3	CASSSQTWDRVTDTQYF
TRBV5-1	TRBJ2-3	CASSLEGGIDTQYF
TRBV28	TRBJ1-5	CASSFRGLTSNQPQHF
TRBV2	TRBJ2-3	CASSPSGMPGDTQYF
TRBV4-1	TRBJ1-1	CASLKGQAAMNTEAFF
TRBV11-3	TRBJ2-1	CASSLAGEQFF
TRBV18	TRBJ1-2	CASSPETGLNYGYTF
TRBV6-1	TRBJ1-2	CASSERARQGGGGYTF
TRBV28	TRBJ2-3	CAHGEGPDTQYF
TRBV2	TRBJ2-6	CASRWDSSGANVLTF